This T cell receptor (beta chain) was retrieved from a study of T cells in Graves' hyperthyroidism and ophthalmopathy. Study-level background: The blood sample was taken at first diagnosis, before treatment began. Study findings and constraints: Blood also contained most expanded thyroid clonotypes above 0.001.

With 6 bases removed from V and 5 bases from J, the gap between germline ends came to 10 bases. The length of the CDR3 is 12 residues. Germline loops: CDR1 SNHLY, CDR2 FYNNEI. With regard to this clonotype: Its matching antigen is unknown.

On the basis of clinical symptoms, serum thyroxine and TRAb, thyroid ultrasound and orbital computed tomography, diagnoses were made. The PBMCs were taken from around 9 ml of fresh peripheral blood. Amplification of TCR beta CDR3 regions was performed using RNA transcripts as template. The TCR CDR3 was amplified in a first-round RT-PCR using the HTBI primer set. MiXCR was run by TCRdb on the multiplex PCR reads, yielding one entry per CDR3 protein. The sample holds 750,000 to 950,000 distinct CDR3 sequences, 35% to 40% seen once. The receptor comes from a man between 18 and 35 years old with Graves' hyperthyroidism. Source material: blood. V is TRBV2 and J is TRBJ1-2, with TRBD1 as a possible D gene (5 bases). The CDR3 is CASRGVHYGYTF. The DNA of the CDR3 is TGTGCCAGCAGGGGGGTCCATTATGGCTACACCTTC.